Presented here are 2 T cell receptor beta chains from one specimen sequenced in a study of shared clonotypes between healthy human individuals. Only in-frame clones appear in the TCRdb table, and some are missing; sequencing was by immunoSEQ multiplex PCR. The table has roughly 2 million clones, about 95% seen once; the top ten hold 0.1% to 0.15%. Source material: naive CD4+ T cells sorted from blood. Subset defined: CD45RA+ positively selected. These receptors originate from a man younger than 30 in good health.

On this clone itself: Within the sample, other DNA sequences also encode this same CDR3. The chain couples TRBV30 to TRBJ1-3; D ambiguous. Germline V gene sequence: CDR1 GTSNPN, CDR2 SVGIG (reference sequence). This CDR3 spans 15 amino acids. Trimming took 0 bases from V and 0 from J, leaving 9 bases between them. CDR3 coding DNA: TGTGCCTGGAGTGTACCGGGATCCTCTGGAAACACCATATATTTT. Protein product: CAWSVPGSSGNTIYF.

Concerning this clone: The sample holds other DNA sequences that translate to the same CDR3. CDR3 residues: CASSEGSYEQYF. CDR3 coding DNA: TGCGCCAGCAGTGAGGGCTCCTACGAGCAGTACTTC. The chain recombines TRBV10-1 with TRBJ2-7; D is undetermined. Germline-derived CDR1 and CDR2 are WNHNN and SYGVQD (reference sequence). V dropped 2 bases and J dropped 0 bases, with 2 bases sitting between them. The CDR3 has 12 residues.